Each of the 25 T cell receptor beta chains below was sequenced from the same sample in a study of T cells in Graves' hyperthyroidism and ophthalmopathy. Amplified TCR beta CDR3 regions derived from RNA transcripts. First-round RT-PCR of the TCR CDR3 relied on the HTBI primer set. TCRdb recomputed calls from the multiplex PCR reads with MiXCR, one row per CDR3 protein. The sample has under 800,000 distinct CDR3 sequences; approximately 15% are singletons. Sequencing used blood. The receptors were sampled from a woman aged 18-29 years with Graves' hyperthyroidism.

V gene TRBV9 combines with J gene TRBJ1-1; D call uncertain. The germline V and J ends were trimmed by 0 bases and 4 bases, with 7 bases remaining between them. From germline, CDR1 is SGDLS and CDR2 YYNGEE. This CDR3 is built from 13 residues. The CDR3 spells CASSVDLVTEAFF. For the CDR3, the DNA is TGTGCCAGCAGCGTAGATCTGGTCACTGAAGCTTTCTTT.

This chain connects TRBV10-3 to TRBJ1-3; unclear D gene. This CDR3 contains 14 residues. Germline-derived CDR1 and CDR2 are ENHRY and SYGVKD. The V gene lost 6 bases and the J gene lost 3 bases, with 12 bases spanning the gap. The CDR3 nucleotides read TGTGCCATCAGAGAGGTCCCAAGTGGAAACACCATATATTTT. Residues: CAIREVPSGNTIYF.

This clonotype was seen many times. The gene calls are TRBV6-2 or TRBV6-3 and TRBJ2-3; 9 bases agree with TRBD2. J lost 2 bases, V lost 0 bases, and 3 bases had no gene match. The germline V gene encodes CDR1 MNHEY and CDR2 SVGEGT. This CDR3 contains 16 residues. CDR3: CASSYSLAGPTDTQYF. The CDR3 bases are TGTGCCAGCAGTTACTCGCTAGCGGGACCCACAGATACGCAGTATTTT.

In the case of this clonotype: The junction departs from the called germline gene at one end, perhaps through a read error. The CDR3: CASSARPTSGRGINEQFF. CDR3 nucleotides: TGTGCTAGCAGCGCACGACCGACTAGCGGGAGAGGTATAAATGAGCAGTTCTTC. The chain has TRBV7-7 and TRBJ2-1, with 12 bases aligning to TRBD2. The CDR3 consists of 18 residues. The germline CDR1 and CDR2 sequences are SSHAT and FNYEAQ (reference sequence).

J is TRBJ2-5 and V is TRBV5-1; a possible D gene is TRBD2 (5 bases). Germline CDR1 is SGHRS and CDR2 is YFSETQ. The CDR3 has 15 residues. V lost 4 bases and J 5 bases, leaving 18 bases between the germline ends. For the CDR3, the DNA is TGCGCCAGCAGCCCCAGCGGATTGCTCGTGGAGACCCAGTACTTC. It is translated as CASSPSGLLVETQYF.

Comments on this clonotype: A much larger clone differs from this one at a single base, so this may be a read error. The rearrangement links TRBV7-2 to TRBJ2-7; D may be TRBD1 (6 bases). Trimming removed 6 bases from V and 6 bases from J, with 15 bases in between. There are 13 residues in the CDR3. The germline CDR1 and CDR2 sequences are SGHTA and FQGNSA. The CDR3 protein is CASRGTRGFEQYF. Here the CDR3 DNA reads TGTGCCAGCAGGGGGACAAGGGGCTTCGAGCAGTACTTC.

This clonotype was recorded a few times. The rearrangement joins TRBV27 to TRBJ2-5; 8 nucleotides line up with TRBD2. The ends lost 7 bases at V and 5 bases at J; junction bases unmatched: 15. Germline V gene sequence: CDR1 MNHEY, CDR2 SMNVEV (reference sequence). This CDR3 contains 16 residues. Here the CDR3 DNA reads TGTGCCAGCACTTCTCTGGGCCTAGCGGGTTCTGAGACCCAGTACTTC. Translating it yields CASTSLGLAGSETQYF.

This clonotype was counted at least ten times. This chain joins TRBV2 and TRBJ2-7, with a weak D call TRBD1 (5 bases). V lost 6 bases to trimming and J lost 3 bases, with 9 bases between them. The length of the CDR3 is 12 residues. Per germline, CDR1 SNHLY and CDR2 FYNNEI. CDR3 nucleotide sequence: TGTGCCAGCAGATCACAGGTCTACGAGCAGTACTTC. Amino acids: CASRSQVYEQYF. Looking up the rest from reference TRBV2 and TRBJ2-7 gives the full variable domain: EPEVTQTPSHQVTQMGQEVILRCVPISNHLYFYWYRQILGQKVEFLVSFYNNEISEKSEIFDDQFSVERPDGSNFTLKIRSTKLEDSAMYFCASRSQVYEQYFGPGTRLTVT.

This chain connects TRBV18 to TRBJ2-2; D is possibly TRBD2 (6 bases). CDR3 size: 15 residues. The V end was cut by 3 bases, the J end by 4 bases, with 12 bases between. CDR1 is KGHSH, CDR2 LQKENI, per germline. The CDR3 DNA is TGTGCCAGCTCACCCCAGGGAGGAGTCACCGGGGAGCTGTTTTTT. This translates into CASSPQGGVTGELFF.

This clonotype appeared many times. The chain employs TRBV18 and TRBJ1-1; 9 bases fit TRBD1. This CDR3 region has 14 residues. Trimming cost V 3 bases and J 3 bases; bases outside gene matches: 2. Looked up from germline, CDR1 is KGHSH and CDR2 is LQKENI. Written as DNA, the CDR3 is TGTGCCAGCTCACCGGACAGGGGATACACTGAAGCTTTCTTT. Protein sequence: CASSPDRGYTEAFF.

The V and J genes are TRBV4-2 and TRBJ2-7; 12 nucleotides agree with TRBD2. CDR3 length: 16 amino acids. J gave up 3 bases and V 3 bases, and 6 bases lay outside the gene matches. Germline V gene data show CDR1 as LGHNA and CDR2 as YNFKEQ. The CDR3 here is CASSHVGLAGLYEQYF. CDR3 in DNA: TGTGCCAGCAGCCACGTTGGACTAGCGGGACTCTACGAGCAGTACTTC.

In its sample, this clonotype was seen a few times. The gene calls are TRBV4-2 and TRBJ2-1; the match to TRBD1 covers 8 bases. The CDR3 runs 16 residues. The germline V gene has CDR1 LGHNA and CDR2 YNFKEQ. V lost 3 bases, J lost 2 bases, and 6 bases stayed unmatched. The DNA of the CDR3 is TGTGCCAGCAGCCAGGCCGGGACAGGTACCTACAATGAGCAGTTCTTC. Its protein product is CASSQAGTGTYNEQFF.

Note on this clonotype: The junction differs from germline at one of its ends, possibly a read error. The CDR3 coding sequence is TGTGCCAGCAGTATATCGAACTGGATGACTAACACTGAAGCTTTCTTT. Translation gives CASSISNWMTNTEAFF. The chain couples TRBV27 to TRBJ1-1, with D unclear. The germline V gene has CDR1 MNHEY and CDR2 SMNVEV (reference sequence). This CDR3 spans 16 amino acids.

The chain links TRBV9 to TRBJ2-3, with D unclear. This CDR3 contains 16 residues. The V and J ends lost 0 bases and 2 bases respectively, with 13 bases between them. The germline V gene has CDR1 SGDLS and CDR2 YYNGEE. In nucleotides, the CDR3 is TGTGCCAGCAGCGTAGGGGAAAGGTGGTCCACAGATACGCAGTATTTT. Protein product: CASSVGERWSTDTQYF.

The rearrangement uses TRBV20-1 and TRBJ2-2; 12 bases match TRBD2. The CDR3 contains 15 residues. CDR1 is DFQATT and CDR2 is SNEGSKA in the germline V gene (reference sequence). V dropped 6 bases and J dropped 2; count of bases not matched to a gene: 4. The CDR3 here is CSAVTSGSNTGELFF. The DNA of the CDR3 is TGCAGTGCCGTGACTAGCGGGAGTAACACCGGGGAGCTGTTTTTT.

This clonotype was seen repeatedly, ten times or more. J is TRBJ2-1 and V is TRBV27; D may match TRBD1 or TRBD2 (6 bases each). V shed 3 bases and J shed 10 bases, with 13 bases lying between them. In germline, CDR1 is MNHEY, CDR2 SMNVEV (reference sequence). This CDR3 comprises 13 residues. The CDR3 DNA sequence: TGTGCCAGCAGTTTCAACAGGGCGGGGGAGCAGTTCTTC. Protein product: CASSFNRAGEQFF.

This clonotype was observed a few times. The chain employs TRBV24-1 and TRBJ2-3; 7 bases map to TRBD1. Germline V lookup: CDR1 KGHDR, CDR2 SFDVKD. Trimming cost V 7 bases and J 11 bases; bases outside gene matches: 11. CDR3 length: 13 amino acids. This CDR3 is CATSFPGGRVQYF. CDR3 bases: TGTGCCACCAGCTTTCCAGGGGGACGGGTGCAGTATTTT.

The J gene is TRBJ2-1, the V gene TRBV20-1, with a tentative D call TRBD2 (6 bases). Trimming removed 2 bases from V and 0 bases from J, with 14 bases in between. Germline values: CDR1 DFQATT, CDR2 SNEGSKA (reference sequence). The CDR3 is 16 amino acids. CDR3 nucleotides: TGCAGTGCTAGATCGGGACTTCGGAGCTCCTACAATGAGCAGTTCTTC. Its protein product is CSARSGLRSSYNEQFF.

The chain combines TRBV12-3 or TRBV12-4 with TRBJ2-1, with D possibly matching TRBD2 (5 bases). The V and J ends lost 2 bases and 9 bases respectively, with 11 bases between them. The CDR3 runs 13 residues. CDR3 residues: CASSLPGFPEQFF. The CDR3 nucleotides read TGTGCCAGCAGTTTACCGGGGTTCCCTGAGCAGTTCTTC.

The chain carries TRBV14 and TRBJ2-5; the D gene is possibly TRBD1 (5 bases). Germline V gene lookup returns CDR1 SGHDN and CDR2 FVKESK. V shed 0 bases and J shed 5 bases, with 16 bases lying between them. This CDR3 is built from 16 residues. DNA for the CDR3: TGTGCCAGCAGCCAAGATAAAGGGGCTAGTTCGGAGACCCAGTACTTC. Amino acids: CASSQDKGASSETQYF. The full variable domain, in which reference TRBV14 and TRBJ2-5 provide the parts outside the CDR3, is EAGVTQFPSHSVIEKGQTVTLRCDPISGHDNLYWYRRVMGKEIKFLLHFVKESKQDESGMPNNRFLAERTGGTYSTLKVQPAELEDSGVYFCASSQDKGASSETQYFGPGTRLLVL.

Comments on this clonotype: This may come from a read error, since a much larger clone is one base off. The CDR3 loop is CAWSAQSANYSYTF. The CDR3 nucleotides are TGTGCCTGGAGTGCACAGAGTGCTAACTATAGCTACACCTTC. The chain has TRBV30 and TRBJ1-2; D uncertain. CDR1 and CDR2 (germline): GTSNPN, SVGIG (reference sequence). CDR3 length: 14 amino acids.

This clonotype was seen repeatedly, ten times or more. This rearrangement joins TRBV6-1 to TRBJ2-7; TRBD1 matches 8 bases. Germline CDR1 reads MNHNS; CDR2 reads SASEGT. This CDR3 comprises 14 residues. With 5 bases clipped from V and 2 bases from J, the junction kept 5 bases outside the gene matches. CDR3 protein: CASSNLQGAYEQYF. The CDR3 DNA sequence: TGTGCCAGCAGTAATCTACAGGGGGCCTACGAGCAGTACTTC.

This clonotype was seen ten or more times. The chain is built from TRBV18 and TRBJ2-7, with 9 bases that match TRBD2. This CDR3 is built from 16 residues. V lost 0 bases, J lost 6 bases, and 9 bases stayed unmatched. Per germline, CDR1 KGHSH and CDR2 LQKENI. CDR3 sequence reads: CASSPPRREGLGEQYF. As DNA, the CDR3 is TGTGCCAGCTCACCACCTCGGCGGGAGGGCCTCGGCGAGCAGTACTTC.

This clonotype occurred many times. The chain links TRBV2 to TRBJ1-5; D possibly corresponds to TRBD1 (5 bases). CDR3 length equals 15 residues. From germline, CDR1 is SNHLY and CDR2 FYNNEI. V was shortened by 2 bases and J by 7 bases, with 15 bases between the two germline ends. The CDR3 coding sequence is TGTGCCAGCAGTGAAACTCCCAGGGAGAGACAGCCCCAGCATTTT. This sequence encodes CASSETPRERQPQHF.

This clonotype was seen only a few times. The chain joins TRBV6-1 to TRBJ1-5; TRBD1 agrees at 9 bases. Germline V gene lookup returns CDR1 MNHNS and CDR2 SASEGT. V lost 6 bases to trimming and J lost 5 bases; unmatched junction nucleotides: 5. This CDR3 spans 14 amino acids. CDR3: CASSTGTGHQPQHF. The CDR3, as DNA: TGTGCCAGCAGCACCGGGACAGGGCATCAGCCCCAGCATTTT.